One and the same sample provided the 15 T cell receptor beta chains below, sequenced in a study of OX40 agonist ivuxolimab in advanced cancers. Sequenced by immunoSEQ multiplex PCR; TCRdb stores in-frame clones only, minus some. The table includes 77,000 or so clones, approximately 81% detected once. Here the sequenced sample was CD4+ or CD8+ T cells sorted from blood, taken in a trial of the OX40 agonist ivuxolimab. Every receptor here comes from an adult with an advanced solid tumor such as melanoma, head and neck, liver or kidney cancer.

The chain uses TRBV6-6 and TRBJ2-7; 9 bases fit TRBD2. This CDR3 comprises 14 residues. CDR1 MNHNY and CDR2 SVGAGI come from the germline V gene (reference sequence). Trimming removed 3 bases from V and 3 bases from J; junction bases left unmatched: 3. CDR3 coding DNA: TGTGCCAGCAGTTATTGGCGGGAGGGCTACGAGCAGTACTTC. It yields the protein CASSYWREGYEQYF.

This chain uses TRBV6-6 with TRBJ2-3; D gene uncertain. The germline V gene encodes CDR1 MNHNY and CDR2 SVGAGI (reference sequence). The V end lost 6 bases, the J end lost 5 bases, and 12 bases lay between the germline ends. The length of the CDR3 is 13 residues. CDR3 region: CASSPPLVDTQYF. The CDR3 region has the DNA TGTGCCAGCAGCCCTCCCCTTGTAGATACGCAGTATTTT.

J is TRBJ1-4 and V is TRBV4-1; D is ambiguous. This CDR3 has 14 residues. V lost 1 base to trimming and J lost 8 bases, with 11 bases between them. The germline V gene has CDR1 MGHRA and CDR2 YSYEKL. The CDR3 protein is CASSQVIQVEKLFF. The CDR3 DNA is TGCGCCAGCAGCCAAGTAATCCAGGTCGAAAAACTGTTTTTT.

This clone was seen a few times. The rearrangement joins TRBV5-1 to TRBJ2-3; D gene ambiguous. Per the germline V gene, CDR1 is SGHRS and CDR2 is YFSETQ. Trimming took 3 bases from V and 6 from J, leaving 14 bases between them. CDR3 length equals 14 residues. CDR3 loop: CASSSSSEADTQYF. The CDR3 DNA follows: TGCGCCAGCAGCTCATCGTCAGAGGCGGATACGCAGTATTTT.

This chain connects TRBV19 to TRBJ2-1; D possibly matches TRBD1 or TRBD2 (6 bases each). The length of the CDR3 is 16 residues. The V gene's germline CDR1 is LNHDA and CDR2 SQIVND (reference sequence). V was pared by 5 bases and J by 8 bases, with 22 bases between. CDR3 sequence: CASSPPPGARVDEQFF. CDR3 sequence (DNA): TGTGCCAGTAGTCCCCCACCGGGGGCGCGAGTGGATGAGCAGTTCTTC.

The V call is TRBV10-2, the J call TRBJ2-1; 14 nucleotides match TRBD2. CDR1 and CDR2 (germline): WSHSY, SAAADI. Losses at the gene ends were 6 bases for V and 0 bases for J; bases not matched to a gene: 7. This CDR3 spans 18 amino acids. Written as DNA, the CDR3 is TGCGCCAGCAGCAAGGGACTAGCGGGGGCGTCCTCCTACAATGAGCAGTTCTTC. Translation: CASSKGLAGASSYNEQFF.

CDR3 residues: CASSGGPNNQPQHF. The CDR3 bases are TGTGCCAGCAGTGGCGGCCCGAACAATCAGCCCCAGCATTTT. The chain combines TRBV25-1 with TRBJ1-5; D gene uncertain. This CDR3 region has 14 residues. From germline, CDR1 is MGHDK and CDR2 SYGVNS. Trimming took 4 bases from V and 3 from J, leaving 10 bases between them.

This chain uses TRBV11-2 with TRBJ1-3; no clear D. The V gene's germline CDR1 is SGHAT and CDR2 FQNNGV. The CDR3 sequence is 16 residues long. The V and J ends lost 1 base and 1 base respectively, with 11 bases between them. The CDR3 coding sequence is TGTGCCAGCAGCTTAGCCAGGCCCTCATCTGGAAACACCATATATTTT. This encodes CASSLARPSSGNTIYF.

V and J are TRBV5-1 and TRBJ2-2, with D possibly matching TRBD2 (7 bases). The CDR3 is 16 amino acids. The V and J ends lost 1 base and 4 bases respectively, with 14 bases between them. The germline V gene has CDR1 SGHRS and CDR2 YFSETQ. CDR3 in DNA: TGCGCCAGCAGCTTGAATCGGGGGGCGGCCACCGGGGAGCTGTTTTTT. This sequence encodes CASSLNRGAATGELFF.

CDR3: CASSSGQGSTEAFF. In nucleotides, the CDR3 is TGCGCCAGCAGCAGCGGACAGGGGAGCACTGAAGCTTTCTTT. J is TRBJ1-1 and V is TRBV5-1, with 9 bases fitting TRBD1. Germline-derived CDR1 and CDR2 are SGHRS and YFSETQ. Trimming removed 4 bases from V and 4 bases from J; junction bases left unmatched: 5. This CDR3 contains 14 residues.

The J gene is TRBJ1-3, the V gene TRBV6-6; D remains unclear. Germline loops: CDR1 MNHNY, CDR2 SVGAGI (reference sequence). V was clipped by 7 bases and J by 8 bases, with 18 bases between them. The CDR3 is 14 residues long. The DNA for the CDR3 is TGTGCCAGCAACCCCGGAAGGGTGGGAGACACCATATATTTT. It yields the protein CASNPGRVGDTIYF.

The chain links TRBV5-4 to TRBJ2-5; a possible D gene is TRBD2 (5 bases). The V end lost 1 base, the J end lost 7 bases, and 8 bases lay between the germline ends. Germline CDR1 and CDR2: SGHNT and YYREEE (reference sequence). There are 12 residues in the CDR3. The CDR3 protein is CASSLKAGTQYF. The CDR3 DNA sequence: TGTGCCAGCAGCTTGAAGGCGGGGACCCAGTACTTC.

Only one count was recorded for this clone. At one end, the junction sequence differs from germline, possibly due to a read error. The chain uses TRBV7-7 and TRBJ1-4; possibly TRBD1 for D (5 bases). This CDR3 contains 16 residues. CDR1 and CDR2 from the germline V gene are SSHAT and FNYEAQ (reference sequence). CDR3 protein: CASSLDKKWTNEKLFF. In DNA, the CDR3 is TGTGCTAGCAGCTTGGACAAAAAGTGGACTAATGAAAAACTGTTTTTT. Combining the CDR3 with reference TRBV7-7 and TRBJ1-4 gives the whole variable domain GAGVSQSPRYKVTKRGQDVTLRCDPISSHATLYWYQQALGQGPEFLTYFNYEAQPDKSGLPSDRFSAERPEGSISTLTIQRTEQRDSAMYRCASSLDKKWTNEKLFFGSGTQLSVL.

This clone was detected a few times. The chain couples TRBV29-1 to TRBJ1-1; no definite D call. The CDR3 runs to 13 residues. Looked up from germline, CDR1 is SQVTM and CDR2 is ANQGSEA. Trimming took 3 bases from V and 6 from J, leaving 14 bases between them. This CDR3 is CSVDPGDGSEAFF. As DNA, the CDR3 is TGCAGCGTTGATCCCGGGGATGGATCTGAAGCTTTCTTT.

The genes are TRBV5-1 and TRBJ1-4; D not certain. Trimming pared 3 bases from V and 0 bases from J, leaving 9 bases between. CDR3 length equals 15 residues. Germline CDR1 and CDR2: SGHRS and YFSETQ. CDR3 nucleotide sequence: TGCGCCAGCAGCTCCTCGAGTGCAACTAATGAAAAACTGTTTTTT. It specifies CASSSSSATNEKLFF.